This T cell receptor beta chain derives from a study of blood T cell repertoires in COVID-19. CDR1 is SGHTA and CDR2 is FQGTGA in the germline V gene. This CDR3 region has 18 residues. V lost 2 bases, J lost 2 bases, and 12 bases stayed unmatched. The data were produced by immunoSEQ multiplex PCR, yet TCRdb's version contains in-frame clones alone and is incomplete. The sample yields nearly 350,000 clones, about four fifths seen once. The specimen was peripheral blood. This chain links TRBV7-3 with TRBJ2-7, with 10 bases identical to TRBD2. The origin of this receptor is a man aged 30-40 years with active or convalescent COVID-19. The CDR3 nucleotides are TGTGCCAGCAGCTTAGGCCCGGCTAGCGGGGGAACCCCCTACGAGCAGTACTTC. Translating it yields CASSLGPASGGTPYEQYF.